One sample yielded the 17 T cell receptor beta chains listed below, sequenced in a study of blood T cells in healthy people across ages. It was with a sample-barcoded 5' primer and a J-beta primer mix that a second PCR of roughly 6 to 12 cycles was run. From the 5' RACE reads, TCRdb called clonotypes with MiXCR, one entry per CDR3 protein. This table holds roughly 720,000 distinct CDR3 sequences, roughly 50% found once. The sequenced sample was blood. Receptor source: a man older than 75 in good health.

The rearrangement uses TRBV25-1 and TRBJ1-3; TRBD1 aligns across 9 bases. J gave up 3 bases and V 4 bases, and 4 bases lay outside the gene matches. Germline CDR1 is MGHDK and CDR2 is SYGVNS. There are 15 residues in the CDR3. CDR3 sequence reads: CASSVGQGGGNTIYF. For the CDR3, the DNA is TGTGCCAGCAGTGTGGGACAGGGCGGTGGAAACACCATATATTTT.

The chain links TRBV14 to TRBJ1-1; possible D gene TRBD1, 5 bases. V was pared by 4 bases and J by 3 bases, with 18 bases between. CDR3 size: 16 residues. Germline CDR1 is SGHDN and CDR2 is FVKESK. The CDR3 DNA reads TGTGCCAGCAGCCCGCTGGGGCGGGGGAAGTACACTGAAGCTTTCTTT. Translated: CASSPLGRGKYTEAFF.

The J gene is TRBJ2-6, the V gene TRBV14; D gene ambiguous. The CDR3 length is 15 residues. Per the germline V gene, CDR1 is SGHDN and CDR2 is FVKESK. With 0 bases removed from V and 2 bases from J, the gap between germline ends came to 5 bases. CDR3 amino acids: CASSQERPGANVLTF. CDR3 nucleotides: TGTGCCAGCAGCCAAGAAAGACCTGGGGCCAACGTCCTGACTTTC.

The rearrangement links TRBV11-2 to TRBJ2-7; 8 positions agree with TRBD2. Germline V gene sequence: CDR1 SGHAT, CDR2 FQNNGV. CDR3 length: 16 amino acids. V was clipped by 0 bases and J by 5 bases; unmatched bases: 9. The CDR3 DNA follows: TGTGCCAGCAGCTTAGAATGGACTAGCCTATCTCACGAGCAGTACTTC. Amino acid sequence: CASSLEWTSLSHEQYF.

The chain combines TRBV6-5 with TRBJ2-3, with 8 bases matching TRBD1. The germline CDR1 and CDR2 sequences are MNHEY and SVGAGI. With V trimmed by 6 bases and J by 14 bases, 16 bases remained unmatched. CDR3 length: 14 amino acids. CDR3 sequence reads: CASSPGQANRYAYF. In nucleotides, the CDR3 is TGTGCCAGCAGCCCGGGACAGGCGAACAGATACGCGTATTTT.

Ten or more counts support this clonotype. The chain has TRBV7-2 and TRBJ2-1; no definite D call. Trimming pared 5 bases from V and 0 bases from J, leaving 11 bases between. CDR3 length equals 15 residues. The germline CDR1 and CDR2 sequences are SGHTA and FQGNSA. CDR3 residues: CASSPSWSSYNEQFF. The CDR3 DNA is TGTGCCAGCAGCCCCAGCTGGAGCTCCTACAATGAGCAGTTCTTC.

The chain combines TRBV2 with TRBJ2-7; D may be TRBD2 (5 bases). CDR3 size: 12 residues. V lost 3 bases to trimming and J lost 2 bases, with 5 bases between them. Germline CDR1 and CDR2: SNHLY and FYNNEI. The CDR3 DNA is TGTGCCAGCAGTGAGAGGGCCTACGAGCAGTACTTC. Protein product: CASSERAYEQYF. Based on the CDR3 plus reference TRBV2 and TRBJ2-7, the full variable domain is EPEVTQTPSHQVTQMGQEVILRCVPISNHLYFYWYRQILGQKVEFLVSFYNNEISEKSEIFDDQFSVERPDGSNFTLKIRSTKLEDSAMYFCASSERAYEQYFGPGTRLTVT.

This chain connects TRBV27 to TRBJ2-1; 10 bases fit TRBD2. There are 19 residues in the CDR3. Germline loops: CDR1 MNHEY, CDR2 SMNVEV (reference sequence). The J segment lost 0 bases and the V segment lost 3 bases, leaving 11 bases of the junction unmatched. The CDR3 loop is CASSFRASGSPYSYNEQFF. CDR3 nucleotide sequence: TGTGCCAGCAGTTTCCGGGCTAGCGGGAGCCCATACTCCTACAATGAGCAGTTCTTC.

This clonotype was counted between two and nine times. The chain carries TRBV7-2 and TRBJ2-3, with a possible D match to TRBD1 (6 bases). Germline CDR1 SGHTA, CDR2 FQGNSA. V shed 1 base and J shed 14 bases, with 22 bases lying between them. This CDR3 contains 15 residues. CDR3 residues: CASSLVPGDSGYAYF. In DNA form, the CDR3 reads TGTGCCAGCAGCTTAGTACCAGGGGATTCCGGATACGCGTATTTT.

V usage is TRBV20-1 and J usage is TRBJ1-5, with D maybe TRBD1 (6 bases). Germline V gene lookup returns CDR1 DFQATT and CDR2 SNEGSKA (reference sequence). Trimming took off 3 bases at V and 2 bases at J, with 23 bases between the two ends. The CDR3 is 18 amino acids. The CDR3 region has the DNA TGCAGTGCTAGGGGCCCCGGGGACAACGGTGGGCGCAATCAGCCCCAGCATTTT. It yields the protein CSARGPGDNGGRNQPQHF.

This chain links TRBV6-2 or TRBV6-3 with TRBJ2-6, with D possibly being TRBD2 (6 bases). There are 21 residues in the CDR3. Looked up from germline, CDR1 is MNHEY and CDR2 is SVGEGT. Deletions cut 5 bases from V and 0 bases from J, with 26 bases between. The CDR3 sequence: CASSPHYLRGRENSGANVLTF. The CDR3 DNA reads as TGTGCCAGCAGTCCACATTACCTACGAGGACGGGAGAACTCTGGGGCCAACGTCCTGACTTTC.

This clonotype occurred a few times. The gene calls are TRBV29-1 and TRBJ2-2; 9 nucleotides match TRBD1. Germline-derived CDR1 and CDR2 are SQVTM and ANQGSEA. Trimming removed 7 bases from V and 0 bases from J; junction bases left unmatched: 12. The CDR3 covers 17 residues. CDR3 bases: TGCAGCGCTAGAGGGGACAGGGCGCAATCGAACACCGGGGAGCTGTTTTTT. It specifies CSARGDRAQSNTGELFF.

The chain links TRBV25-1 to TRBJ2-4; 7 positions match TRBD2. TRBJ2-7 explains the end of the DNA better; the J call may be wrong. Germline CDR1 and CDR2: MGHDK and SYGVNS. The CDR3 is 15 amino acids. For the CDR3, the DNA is TGTGCCAGCAGTGAAGAGGGCCTAGCGGTCTACGAGCAGTACTTC. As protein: CASSEEGLAVYEQYF.

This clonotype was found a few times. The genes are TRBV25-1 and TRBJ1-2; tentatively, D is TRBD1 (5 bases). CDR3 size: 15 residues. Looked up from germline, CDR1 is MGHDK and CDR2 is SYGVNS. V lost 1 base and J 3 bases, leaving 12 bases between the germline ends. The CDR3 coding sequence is TGTGCCAGCAGTGAATTCCCAGGGTCGGACTATGGCTACACCTTC. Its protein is CASSEFPGSDYGYTF.

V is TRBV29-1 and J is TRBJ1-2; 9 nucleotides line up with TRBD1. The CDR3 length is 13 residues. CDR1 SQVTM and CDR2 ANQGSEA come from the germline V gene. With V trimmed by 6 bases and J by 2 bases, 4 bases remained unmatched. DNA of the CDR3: TGCAGCGTGGGACAGGGAATGAACTATGGCTACACCTTC. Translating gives CSVGQGMNYGYTF.

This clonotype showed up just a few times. In nucleotides, the CDR3 is TGCAGCGTCAAGACAGGGGAAACCGGGGAGCTGTTTTTT. The encoded protein is CSVKTGETGELFF. This chain uses TRBV29-1 with TRBJ2-2, with 8 bases that match TRBD1. Germline CDR1 SQVTM, CDR2 ANQGSEA. The CDR3 has 13 amino acids. The V gene end was trimmed by 6 bases and the J gene end by 5 bases; junction bases not matched to a gene: 5.

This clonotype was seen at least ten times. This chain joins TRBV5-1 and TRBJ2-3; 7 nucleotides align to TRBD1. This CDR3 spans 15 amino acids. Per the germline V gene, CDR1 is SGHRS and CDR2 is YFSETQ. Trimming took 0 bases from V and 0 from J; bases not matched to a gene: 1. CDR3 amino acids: CASSLGGGSTDTQYF. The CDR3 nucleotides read TGCGCCAGCAGCTTGGGAGGGGGCAGCACAGATACGCAGTATTTT.